The 9 T cell receptor beta chains reported below all come from one sample, sequenced in a study of CD8+CD57+ T cells in acquired aplastic anemia. Template material for TCR beta VDJ and CDR3 profiling consisted of genomic DNA. TCRdb fed the reads into MiXCR, producing one record per CDR3 protein. The profile shows approximately 380,000 distinct CDR3 sequences, 65% to 80% of them singletons. The sequenced sample was sorted CD4+, CD8+, or CD8+CD57+ T cells (not recorded which) from PBMCs. Receptor source: a human donor in good health, serving as a control.

The chain couples TRBV29-1 to TRBJ2-5, with a weak D call TRBD1 (6 bases). The DNA end is more similar to TRBJ2-7, so the J call may be wrong. The germline V gene has CDR1 SQVTM and CDR2 ANQGSEA. The CDR3 covers 14 residues. CDR3 protein: CSVVWDTVIYEQYF. The CDR3 region has the DNA TGCAGCGTTGTGTGGGACACGGTAATATACGAGCAGTACTTC.

This clonotype was recorded at least ten times. The chain couples TRBV12-3 or TRBV12-4 to TRBJ1-2; D perhaps matches TRBD1 (5 bases). The germline V and J ends were trimmed by 6 bases and 7 bases, with 15 bases remaining between them. This CDR3 is built from 13 residues. The CDR3 spells CASSLSGNRGYTF. CDR3 nucleotides: TGTGCCAGCAGCTTATCAGGGAACCGTGGCTACACCTTC.

Regarding this clonotype: Because the CDR3 is missing its conserved closing phenylalanine or tryptophan, this is likely a read error. Because the CDR3's place on the DNA is in doubt, the DNA is left out and the CDR3 is given as listed by TCRdb. The J gene is TRBJ1-3, the V gene TRBV7-7; TRBD1, the table's D call, was not compared with the DNA. The CDR3 numbers 13 amino acids, ends counted. Germline V gene data show CDR1 as SSHAT and CDR2 as FNYEAQ (reference sequence). CDR3 amino acids: CASRAFTGNTDNQ.

V usage is TRBV20-1 and J usage is TRBJ1-2; D may be TRBD1 (6 bases). The CDR3 has 16 amino acids. Germline loops: CDR1 DFQATT, CDR2 SNEGSKA (reference sequence). V was clipped by 2 bases and J by 3 bases, with 19 bases between them. CDR3 DNA: TGCAGTGCTAGACTAGCGGGGGGCACAGGAGACTATGGCTACACCTTC. Protein: CSARLAGGTGDYGYTF.

This clonotype is a singleton in its sample. The CDR3 nucleotides read TGTGCCAGCAGCAAGCAGGGTTATGGCACTGAAGTTCTCACTTTC. Its translation is CASSKQGYGTEVLTF. The chain uses TRBV7-2 and TRBJ2-6, with a tentative D call TRBD1 (5 bases). Trimming shortened V by 5 bases and J by 19 bases, and 27 bases separated the two germline ends. Germline V gene data show CDR1 as SGHTA and CDR2 as FQGNSA. This CDR3 has 15 amino acids.

CDR3 amino acids: CASSSGTSGELFF. DNA of the CDR3: TGTGCCAGCAGCTCGGGTACTAGCGGGGAGCTGTTTTTT. The rearrangement uses TRBV11-2 and TRBJ2-2, with D perhaps TRBD2 (5 bases). Germline loops: CDR1 SGHAT, CDR2 FQNNGV. The CDR3 totals 13 residues. V lost 4 bases, J lost 7 bases, and 10 bases lay in between.

The rearrangement links TRBV30 to TRBJ1-4; no clear D gene. Germline CDR1 reads GTSNPN; CDR2 reads SVGIG (reference sequence). The germline V and J ends were trimmed by 2 bases and 7 bases, with 8 bases remaining between them. The CDR3 covers 12 residues. The CDR3, as DNA: TGTGCCTGGAGTTCTGTCGGTGAAAAACTGTTTTTT. This translates into CAWSSVGEKLFF.

This clonotype was found many times. This chain joins TRBV20-1 and TRBJ2-6; D not certain. Germline V CDR1 and CDR2: DFQATT, SNEGSKA (reference sequence). The CDR3 totals 15 residues. V was cut by 2 bases and J by 0 bases, with 8 bases left in between. CDR3 in amino acids: CSARYQASGANVLTF. In DNA, the CDR3 is TGCAGTGCTAGATACCAGGCCTCTGGGGCCAACGTCCTGACTTTC.

This clonotype was observed many times. The chain employs TRBV4-2 and TRBJ1-4, with a possible D match to TRBD1 (6 bases). Germline V gene sequence: CDR1 LGHNA, CDR2 YNFKEQ. CDR3 length: 17 amino acids. V lost 1 base, J lost 5 bases, and 17 bases lay in between. The CDR3: CASSQGGGAADNEKLFF. For the CDR3, the DNA is TGTGCCAGCAGCCAAGGAGGGGGGGCAGCCGACAATGAAAAACTGTTTTTT.